Shown below are 12 T cell receptor beta chains from a single sample sequenced in a study of blood T cells in healthy people across ages. A J-beta primer mix and a sample-barcoded 5' primer were used in a second PCR of about 7 to 12 cycles. TCRdb re-called the 5' RACE reads with MiXCR, one entry per CDR3 protein. The sample records 450,000 to 700,000 distinct CDR3 sequences, roughly a quarter being singletons. Sequencing was performed on blood. The receptor source for this set is a woman between 70 and 85 years old in good health.

This chain joins TRBV2 and TRBJ2-7; 8 bases are shared with TRBD1. V was clipped by 1 base and J by 3 bases; unmatched bases: 2. CDR3 length: 14 residues. Germline CDR1 and CDR2: SNHLY and FYNNEI. This chain's CDR3 is CASSEGTGSYEQYF. The CDR3 nucleotides are TGTGCCAGCAGTGAAGGGACAGGGAGCTACGAGCAGTACTTC. The full variable domain, rest sourced from reference TRBV2 and TRBJ2-7, is EPEVTQTPSHQVTQMGQEVILRCVPISNHLYFYWYRQILGQKVEFLVSFYNNEISEKSEIFDDQFSVERPDGSNFTLKIRSTKLEDSAMYFCASSEGTGSYEQYFGPGTRLTVT.

The chain carries TRBV18 and TRBJ2-7; D gene ambiguous. The CDR3 length is 14 residues. Trimming took off 3 bases at V and 3 bases at J, with 12 bases between the two ends. CDR1 and CDR2 from the germline V gene are KGHSH and LQKENI. CDR3 residues: CASSPNVSIYEQYF. The CDR3 DNA reads TGTGCCAGCTCACCCAACGTCTCGATCTACGAGCAGTACTTC.

This clonotype was seen only a few times. The chain employs TRBV20-1 and TRBJ2-3, with TRBD2 identical over 8 bases. Trimming removed 6 bases from V and 6 bases from J; junction bases left unmatched: 14. The CDR3 is 15 amino acids. The V gene's germline CDR1 is DFQATT and CDR2 SNEGSKA (reference sequence). The CDR3 DNA is TGCAGTGCCCCTTTAGCGGGGCAGGTTTCGGATACGCAGTATTTT. Translated, it gives CSAPLAGQVSDTQYF.

The CDR3 sequence is CSVREYRGTDTQYF. In DNA form, the CDR3 reads TGCAGCGTTCGCGAATACAGGGGCACAGATACGCAGTATTTT. The chain joins TRBV29-1 to TRBJ2-3; tentatively, D is TRBD1 (6 bases). The CDR3 runs to 14 residues. Germline assignment: CDR1 SQVTM and CDR2 ANQGSEA. V was shortened by 5 bases and J by 1 base, with 13 bases between the two germline ends.

This rearrangement joins TRBV20-1 to TRBJ2-5; D remains unclear. The DNA end is a closer match to TRBJ2-1, so the J assignment may be wrong. This CDR3 is 14 amino acids long. CDR1 is DFQATT and CDR2 is SNEGSKA in the germline V gene (reference sequence). The CDR3 reads CSAGPLTGYNEQFF. CDR3 bases: TGCAGTGCTGGACCCCTGACCGGGTACAATGAGCAGTTCTTC.

Points on this clonotype: In this CDR3 the conserved last residue, phenylalanine or tryptophan, is missing, so a read error is likely. V and J are TRBV7-2 and TRBJ1-3; D is unclear. V was pared by 4 bases and J by 0 bases, with 13 bases between. Germline CDR1 is SGHTA and CDR2 is FQGNSA. The CDR3 is 16 amino acids. The CDR3 reads CASSSGPLGSGNTIYL. CDR3 sequence (DNA): TGTGCCAGCAGCTCCGGGCCTCTAGGCTCTGGAAACACCATATATCTT.

This clonotype has more than one count but fewer than ten. The V and J genes are TRBV7-8 and TRBJ1-6, with TRBD1 identical over 10 bases. The germline CDR1 and CDR2 sequences are SGHVS and FQNEAQ. Losses at the gene ends were 5 bases for V and 7 bases for J; bases not matched to a gene: 5. This CDR3 region has 15 residues. The CDR3 region is CASSEATGGNSPLHF. In DNA form, the CDR3 reads TGTGCCAGCAGCGAAGCGACAGGGGGCAATTCACCCCTCCACTTT. Looking up the rest from reference TRBV7-8 and TRBJ1-6 gives the full variable domain: GAGVSQSPRYKVAKRGQDVALRCDPISGHVSLFWYQQALGQGPEFLTYFQNEAQLDKSGLPSDRFFAERPEGSVSTLKIQRTQQEDSAVYLCASSEATGGNSPLHFGNGTRLTVT.

There are a few counts of this clonotype. The CDR3 DNA reads as TGTGCCAGCAGTTACCTAGGTTTAGGGGAAGCTTTCTTT. Translation: CASSYLGLGEAFF. This chain connects TRBV6-2 or TRBV6-3 to TRBJ1-1; D is unresolved. The CDR3 covers 13 residues. The V gene lost 2 bases and the J gene lost 8 bases, with 12 bases spanning the gap. Germline V lookup: CDR1 MNHEY, CDR2 SVGEGT.

Turning to this clonotype: At one end the junction does not follow the germline gene, possibly because of a read error. V is TRBV5-6 and J is TRBJ2-6; D is possibly TRBD1 (5 bases). Germline CDR1 and CDR2: SGHDT and YYEEEE. The CDR3 totals 17 residues. The CDR3: CASRVTTVNSGANVLTF. The CDR3 region has the DNA TGTGCCAGCAGGGTCACCACCGTTAACTCTGGGGCCAACGTCCTGACCTTC.

The sample holds a few counts of this clonotype. V gene TRBV7-2 combines with J gene TRBJ1-5, with 10 bases fitting TRBD1. The CDR3 totals 15 residues. Germline V gene data show CDR1 as SGHTA and CDR2 as FQGNSA. With V trimmed by 5 bases and J by 6 bases, 7 bases remained unmatched. The CDR3 loop reads CASSQGGTGVQPQHF. The DNA for the CDR3 is TGTGCCAGCAGCCAGGGAGGGACAGGGGTTCAGCCCCAGCATTTT. The complete variable domain, with remaining parts taken from reference TRBV7-2 and TRBJ1-5, reads GAGVSQSPSNKVTEKGKDVELRCDPISGHTALYWYRQSLGQGLEFLIYFQGNSAPDKSGLPSDRFSAERTGGSVSTLTIQRTQQEDSAVYLCASSQGGTGVQPQHFGDGTRLSIL.

This clonotype has a handful of counts. The chain couples TRBV9 to TRBJ1-2; TRBD1 is a possible D gene (5 bases). V was pared by 0 bases and J by 4 bases, with 13 bases between. Looked up from germline, CDR1 is SGDLS and CDR2 is YYNGEE. This CDR3 comprises 15 residues. CDR3 in DNA: TGTGCCAGCAGCGTAGATGGGGCCCCCTCCTATGGCTACACCTTC. It translates to CASSVDGAPSYGYTF.

V gene TRBV24-1 combines with J gene TRBJ2-5, with D possibly called TRBD1 or TRBD2 (5 bases each). The J call may be mistaken, given a closer DNA end match to TRBJ2-1. This CDR3 has 15 residues. Germline V lookup: CDR1 KGHDR, CDR2 SFDVKD. CDR3 region: CATLSGTSTGNEQFF. Here the CDR3 DNA reads TGTGCCACCTTGTCCGGGACCTCAACCGGGAATGAGCAGTTCTTC.